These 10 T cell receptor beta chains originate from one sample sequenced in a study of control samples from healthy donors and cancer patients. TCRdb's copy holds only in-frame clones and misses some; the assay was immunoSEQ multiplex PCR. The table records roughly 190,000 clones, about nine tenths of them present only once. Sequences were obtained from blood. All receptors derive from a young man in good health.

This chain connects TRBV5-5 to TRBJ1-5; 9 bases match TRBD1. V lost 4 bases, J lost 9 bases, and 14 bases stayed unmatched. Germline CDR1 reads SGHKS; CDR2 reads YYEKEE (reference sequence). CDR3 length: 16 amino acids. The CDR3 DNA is TGTGCCAGCAGCCCCGCGGACAGGGGTTACGGGTGGCCCCAGCATTTT. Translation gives CASSPADRGYGWPQHF.

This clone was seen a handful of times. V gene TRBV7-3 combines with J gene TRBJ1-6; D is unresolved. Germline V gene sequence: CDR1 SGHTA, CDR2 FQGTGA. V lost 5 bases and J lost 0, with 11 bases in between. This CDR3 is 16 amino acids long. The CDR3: CASSRFPGSYNSPLHF. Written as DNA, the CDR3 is TGTGCCAGCAGCAGGTTCCCCGGCTCCTATAATTCACCCCTCCACTTT.

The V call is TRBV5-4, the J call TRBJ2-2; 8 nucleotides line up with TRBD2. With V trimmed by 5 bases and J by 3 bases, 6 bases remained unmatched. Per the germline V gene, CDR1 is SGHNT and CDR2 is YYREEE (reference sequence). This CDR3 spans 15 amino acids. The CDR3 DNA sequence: TGTGCCAGCAGTTCGGGGGGGCGGTACACCGGGGAGCTGTTTTTT. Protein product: CASSSGGRYTGELFF. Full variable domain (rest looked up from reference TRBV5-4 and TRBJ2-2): ETGVTQSPTHLIKTRGQQVTLRCSSQSGHNTVSWYQQALGQGPQFIFQYYREEENGRGNFPPRFSGLQFPNYSSELNVNALELDDSALYLCASSSGGRYTGELFFGEGSRLTVL.

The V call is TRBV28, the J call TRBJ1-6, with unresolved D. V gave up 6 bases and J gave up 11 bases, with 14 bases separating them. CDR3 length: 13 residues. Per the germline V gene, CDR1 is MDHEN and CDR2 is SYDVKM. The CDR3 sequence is CASRPADLAPLHF. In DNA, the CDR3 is TGTGCCAGCAGACCCGCCGATTTGGCACCCCTCCACTTT.

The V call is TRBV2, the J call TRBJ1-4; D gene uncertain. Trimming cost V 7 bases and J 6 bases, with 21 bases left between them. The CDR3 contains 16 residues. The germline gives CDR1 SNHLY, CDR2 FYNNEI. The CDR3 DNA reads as TGTGCCAGCATGAGAGACGCCGTAACTCGGGATGAAAAACTGTTTTTT. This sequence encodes CASMRDAVTRDEKLFF.

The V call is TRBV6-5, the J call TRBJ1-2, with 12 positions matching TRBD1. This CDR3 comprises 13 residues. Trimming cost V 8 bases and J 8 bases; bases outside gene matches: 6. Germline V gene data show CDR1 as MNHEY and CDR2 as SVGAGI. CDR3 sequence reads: CASGGQGAAGYTF. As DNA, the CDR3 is TGTGCCAGCGGGGGACAGGGGGCAGCAGGCTACACCTTC.

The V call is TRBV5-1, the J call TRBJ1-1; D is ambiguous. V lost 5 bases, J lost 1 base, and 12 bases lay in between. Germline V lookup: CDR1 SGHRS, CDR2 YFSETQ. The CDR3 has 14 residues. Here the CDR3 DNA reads TGCGCCAGCAGTAGTAGACACGCGAACACTGAAGCTTTCTTT. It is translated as CASSSRHANTEAFF.

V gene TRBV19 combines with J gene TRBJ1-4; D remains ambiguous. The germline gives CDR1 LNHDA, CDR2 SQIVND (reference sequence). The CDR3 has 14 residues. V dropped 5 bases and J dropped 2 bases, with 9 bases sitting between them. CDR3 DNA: TGTGCCAGTAGTCGGAAAGCGACTAATGAAAAACTGTTTTTT. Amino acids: CASSRKATNEKLFF.

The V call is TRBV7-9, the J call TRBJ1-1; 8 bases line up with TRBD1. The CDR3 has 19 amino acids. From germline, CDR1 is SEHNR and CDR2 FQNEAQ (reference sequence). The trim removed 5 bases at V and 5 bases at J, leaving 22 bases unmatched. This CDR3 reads CASSTGQDDRGMLRTEAFF. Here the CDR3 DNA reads TGTGCCAGCAGCACGGGACAGGATGACCGAGGTATGTTGAGGACTGAAGCTTTCTTT.

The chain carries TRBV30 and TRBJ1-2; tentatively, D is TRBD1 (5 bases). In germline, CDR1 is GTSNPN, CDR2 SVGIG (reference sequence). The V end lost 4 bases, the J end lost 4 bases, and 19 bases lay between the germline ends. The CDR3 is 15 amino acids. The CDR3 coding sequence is TGTGCCTGGAAATTGGAAGGGTTCGGGGGCTATGGCTACACCTTC. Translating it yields CAWKLEGFGGYGYTF.